The 5 T cell receptor beta chains given below trace back to one sample, sequenced in a study of metastatic and nonmetastatic thyroid tumors. Patients underwent thyroid surgery, and none had received any treatment before it. TCRdb re-clonotyped the PCR reads through MiXCR. The table includes tens of thousands of clones, about 12% detected once. Input material: blood. The receptors stem from a male donor with papillary thyroid cancer or a benign thyroid nodule (not recorded which). Some clones in this sample may be carry-over from other donors' samples.

This clone has a single count. The CDR3 spells CASIAGTQSYNEQFF. CDR3 nucleotides: TGTGCCAGCATAGCAGGGACGCAATCCTACAATGAGCAGTTCTTC. The chain uses TRBV11-1 and TRBJ2-1, with D perhaps given as TRBD1 or TRBD2 (5 bases each). Germline CDR1 reads SGHAT; CDR2 reads FQDESV (reference sequence). Trimming left V 7 bases short and J 1 base short, with 14 bases between. The CDR3 spans 15 residues.

This chain joins TRBV27 and TRBJ1-4; unclear D gene. The CDR3 sequence is 12 residues long. Germline V gene sequence: CDR1 MNHEY, CDR2 SMNVEV (reference sequence). Trimming stripped 6 bases from V and 5 bases from J, with 7 bases between. The CDR3 DNA reads as TGTGCCAGCAGGCGGGGAAATGAAAAACTGTTTTTT. This translates into CASRRGNEKLFF.

The chain employs TRBV7-9 and TRBJ2-2, with a tentative D call TRBD1 (6 bases). V was shortened by 11 bases and J by 7 bases, with 17 bases between the two germline ends. The CDR3 runs to 13 residues. Germline V lookup: CDR1 SEHNR, CDR2 FQNEAQ (reference sequence). CDR3 bases: TGTGCCGGGGACACGACCTTTGGCGGGGAGCTGTTTTTT. Translating gives CAGDTTFGGELFF.

This clone was detected many times. V and J are TRBV6-6 and TRBJ1-1; 8 nucleotides match TRBD1. V lost 4 bases and J lost 7; bases outside the gene matches: 11. CDR3 size: 15 residues. CDR1 MNHNY and CDR2 SVGAGI come from the germline V gene (reference sequence). The CDR3 sequence is CASSSSRGLRLEAFF. The CDR3 DNA reads as TGTGCCAGCAGTTCCTCCAGGGGGCTAAGGCTTGAAGCTTTCTTT.

The chain combines TRBV20-1 with TRBJ1-6; no reliable D call. Germline V CDR1 and CDR2: DFQATT, SNEGSKA (reference sequence). CDR3 length: 13 amino acids. V was shortened by 4 bases and J by 4 bases, with 8 bases between the two germline ends. CDR3 in DNA: TGCAGTGCTAAGACAATTTATAATTCACCCCTCCACTTT. This encodes CSAKTIYNSPLHF.